These 24 T cell receptor beta chains share one sample of origin, sequenced in a study of blood T cells in healthy people across ages (dated by TCRdb to between 2014 and 2017). To prepare the library, 5' RACE was applied. Sequencing was carried out with an Illumina HiSeq 2500. A second PCR of about 7 to 12 cycles was run with a J-beta primer mix and a sample-barcoded 5' primer. In-frame beta chains were kept once TCRdb had trimmed the public reads at Q25 with fastp and called clones with MiXCR. Entries that share a CDR3 protein sequence are merged under the most common genes and DNA. The sample table holds about 1.6 million distinct CDR3 sequences, of which approximately 32% were seen once. The ten biggest clones cover approximately 10% of the sample. The sequencing sample was made of blood. These receptors came from a woman between 25 and 40 years old in good health.

The chain combines TRBV18 with TRBJ1-3; D call uncertain. Trimming left V 1 base short and J 2 bases short, with 6 bases between. The length of the CDR3 is 14 residues. Germline CDR1 reads KGHSH; CDR2 reads LQKENI. CDR3 residues: CASSPQVAGNTIYF. In DNA form, the CDR3 reads TGTGCCAGCTCACCACAGGTCGCTGGAAACACCATATATTTT.

The chain is built from TRBV7-2 and TRBJ2-1; D might be TRBD2 (6 bases). The V end lost 5 bases, the J end lost 1 base, and 18 bases lay between the germline ends. In germline, CDR1 is SGHTA, CDR2 FQGNSA. This CDR3 has 17 residues. The CDR3 region is CASSKRSSDRSYNEQFF. DNA for the CDR3: TGTGCCAGCAGCAAAAGGTCTAGCGACCGTTCCTACAATGAGCAGTTCTTC.

The chain is built from TRBV6-5 and TRBJ2-7, with D unclear. This CDR3 contains 13 residues. Germline V gene lookup returns CDR1 MNHEY and CDR2 SVGAGI. V was shortened by 8 bases and J by 0 bases, with 11 bases between the two germline ends. CDR3 region: CASGPLGSYEQYF. DNA for the CDR3: TGTGCCAGCGGACCGTTGGGCTCCTACGAGCAGTACTTC.

V and J are TRBV20-1 and TRBJ1-6; 10 bases align to TRBD1. V dropped 6 bases and J dropped 5; count of bases not matched to a gene: 4. This CDR3 has 14 amino acids. Germline values: CDR1 DFQATT, CDR2 SNEGSKA (reference sequence). In DNA, the CDR3 is TGCAGTGCGCGAGACAGGGGGCATAATTCACCCCTCCACTTT. Translated, it gives CSARDRGHNSPLHF.

V gene TRBV27 combines with J gene TRBJ1-1, with D uncertain. From germline, CDR1 is MNHEY and CDR2 SMNVEV (reference sequence). V lost 4 bases to trimming and J lost 1 base, with 13 bases between them. CDR3 length equals 15 residues. In DNA, the CDR3 is TGTGCCAGCAGTTCAGGACGGCAGTCGAACACTGAAGCTTTCTTT. This gives the protein CASSSGRQSNTEAFF.

V is TRBV7-9 and J is TRBJ1-2; D remains unclear. V lost 0 bases and J lost 4, with 9 bases in between. This CDR3 comprises 14 residues. CDR1 and CDR2 (germline): SEHNR, FQNEAQ (reference sequence). The CDR3 DNA reads as TGTGCCAGCAGCTTAGCGGGCAGATTCTATGGCTACACCTTC. Its translation is CASSLAGRFYGYTF.

The chain has TRBV7-3 and TRBJ1-2; 9 bases map to TRBD1. V lost 1 base, J lost 4 bases, and 10 bases stayed unmatched. In germline, CDR1 is SGHTA, CDR2 FQGTGA. The CDR3 length is 17 residues. Written as DNA, the CDR3 is TGTGCCAGCAGCTTAAGCATTAGGTCGGGACAGGGCTATGGCTACACCTTC. This sequence encodes CASSLSIRSGQGYGYTF.

The V gene is TRBV18, the J gene TRBJ1-2; 8 nucleotides align to TRBD1. Germline CDR1 is KGHSH and CDR2 is LQKENI. Losses at the gene ends were 4 bases for V and 8 bases for J; bases not matched to a gene: 12. CDR3 length: 15 residues. CDR3 DNA sequence: TGTGCCAGCTCACAGCAGGACAGGGTCGTGGAAGGCTACACCTTC. Encoded protein: CASSQQDRVVEGYTF. Using reference TRBV18 and TRBJ1-2 for the parts outside the CDR3, the full variable domain is NAGVMQNPRHLVRRRGQEARLRCSPMKGHSHVYWYRQLPEEGLKFMVYLQKENIIDESGMPKERFSAEFPKEGPSILRIQQVVRGDSAAYFCASSQQDRVVEGYTFGSGTRLTVV.

This clonotype has just a few counts. V is TRBV28 and J is TRBJ2-2; 9 positions agree with TRBD2. V dropped 3 bases and J dropped 5; count of bases not matched to a gene: 7. The CDR3 has 16 residues. CDR1 and CDR2 from the germline V gene are MDHEN and SYDVKM. The CDR3 protein is CASSFSLAGNTGELFF. In DNA, the CDR3 is TGTGCCAGCAGTTTTTCCCTAGCGGGAAATACCGGGGAGCTGTTTTTT.

The genes are TRBV12-3 or TRBV12-4 and TRBJ2-1; D is perhaps TRBD1 (7 bases). Trimming took 11 bases from V and 4 from J, leaving 15 bases between them. The CDR3 consists of 13 residues. In nucleotides, the CDR3 is TGTGCCGTCCCAGGGGGGCAATACAATGAGCAGTTCTTC. Protein: CAVPGGQYNEQFF.

This clonotype was counted once. V and J are TRBV20-1 and TRBJ1-1; D is undetermined. The CDR3 has 13 residues. Trimming pared 7 bases from V and 0 bases from J, leaving 12 bases between. CDR1 and CDR2 from the germline V gene are DFQATT and SNEGSKA (reference sequence). The CDR3 nucleotides read TGCAGTGAATCCGCTGGCTTGAACACTGAAGCTTTCTTT. This sequence encodes CSESAGLNTEAFF.

This clonotype was picked up a small number of times. The V and J genes are TRBV3-1 and TRBJ2-5; D may be TRBD2 (5 bases). Germline loops: CDR1 LGHDT, CDR2 YNNKEL (reference sequence). The length of the CDR3 is 16 residues. V was cut by 2 bases and J by 8 bases, with 21 bases left in between. The CDR3 nucleotides read TGTGCCAGCAGCCAACTCGGACTCCAGGCACTCGAAACCCAGTACTTC. Translated, it gives CASSQLGLQALETQYF.

A few counts support this clonotype. The chain links TRBV6-2 or TRBV6-3 to TRBJ2-7; 14 bases match TRBD2. The CDR3 extends over 19 amino acids. Germline V gene lookup returns CDR1 MNHEY and CDR2 SVGEGT. Trimming removed 6 bases from V and 7 bases from J; junction bases left unmatched: 20. CDR3: CASRLPGLAGDRLSGEQYF. CDR3 bases: TGTGCCAGCAGATTACCGGGACTAGCGGGAGATCGCCTATCGGGGGAGCAGTACTTC.

The chain carries TRBV9 and TRBJ2-3, with 10 bases aligning to TRBD2. Germline V CDR1 and CDR2: SGDLS, YYNGEE. V gave up 0 bases and J gave up 6 bases; unmatched junction bases: 4. This CDR3 has 15 residues. CDR3 region: CASSVGDSGGDTQYF. CDR3 sequence (DNA): TGTGCCAGCAGCGTAGGCGATAGCGGGGGGGATACGCAGTATTTT. Together with reference TRBV9 and TRBJ2-3, the CDR3 gives the full variable domain: DSGVTQTPKHLITATGQRVTLRCSPRSGDLSVYWYQQSLDQGLQFLIQYYNGEERAKGNILERFSAQQFPDLHSELNLSSLELGDSALYFCASSVGDSGGDTQYFGPGTRLTVL.

In this sample, this clonotype turned up a few times. This chain joins TRBV6-6 and TRBJ2-7, with 7 bases matching TRBD2. Germline CDR1 is MNHNY and CDR2 is SVGAGI (reference sequence). This CDR3 region has 13 residues. The V and J ends lost 6 bases and 6 bases, in that order; junction bases with no gene match: 8. The CDR3 coding sequence is TGTGCCAGCAGAGGGAGGGGAGGTTCCGAGCAGTACTTC. Its protein is CASRGRGGSEQYF.

This clonotype was seen repeatedly, ten times or more. The V and J genes are TRBV6-1 and TRBJ2-5; TRBD1 matches at 10 bases. Germline V gives CDR1 MNHNS, CDR2 SASEGT. This CDR3 comprises 15 residues. V lost 4 bases to trimming and J lost 1 base; unmatched junction nucleotides: 3. The chain's CDR3 is CASSAGDRGQETQYF. CDR3 coding DNA: TGTGCCAGCAGTGCCGGGGACAGGGGCCAAGAGACCCAGTACTTC.

This clonotype was detected only a few times. This rearrangement joins TRBV7-8 to TRBJ2-1; D perhaps matches TRBD2 (7 bases). Germline CDR1 SGHVS, CDR2 FQNEAQ. Between the trimmed V and J ends, which lost 1 base and 7 bases, there was a span of 17 bases. CDR3 length: 16 residues. The CDR3 coding sequence is TGTGCCAGCAGCTTAGAGTCCAGGGGAGGGTGGAATGAGCAGTTCTTC. Its translation: CASSLESRGGWNEQFF.

This sequence joins TRBV28 and TRBJ2-3; D not resolved. V lost 5 bases and J 6 bases, leaving 12 bases between the germline ends. The CDR3 covers 13 residues. CDR1 is MDHEN and CDR2 is SYDVKM in the germline V gene. The CDR3 spells CASSPPKPDTQYF. The CDR3 coding sequence is TGTGCCAGCAGTCCGCCCAAGCCTGATACGCAGTATTTT.

This chain links TRBV5-1 with TRBJ2-7; the D call may be TRBD1 or TRBD2 (5 bases each). Germline CDR1 reads SGHRS; CDR2 reads YFSETQ. Deletions cut 0 bases from V and 3 bases from J, with 19 bases between. The CDR3 contains 17 residues. The CDR3 region is CASSLGTGTDEHYEQYF. Here the CDR3 DNA reads TGCGCCAGCAGCTTGGGTACTGGGACCGACGAACACTACGAGCAGTACTTC.

In DNA form, the CDR3 reads TGTGCCACCAGCAGAGATCGACTAGCGGGGACAGATACGCAGTATTTT. It encodes CATSRDRLAGTDTQYF. The J gene is TRBJ2-3, the V gene TRBV15, with 11 bases fitting TRBD2. V lost 0 bases, J lost 3 bases, and 2 bases stayed unmatched. Germline loops: CDR1 LNHNV, CDR2 YYDKDF (reference sequence). This CDR3 comprises 16 residues.

This clonotype was seen ten or more times. CDR3 sequence reads: CASSPEHNEQFF. The CDR3 nucleotides read TGTGCCAGCAGCCCCGAGCACAATGAGCAGTTCTTC. The chain employs TRBV7-2 and TRBJ2-1; D remains unclear. Trimming took off 5 bases at V and 5 bases at J, with 7 bases between the two ends. The CDR3 is made up of 12 amino acids. Germline-derived CDR1 and CDR2 are SGHTA and FQGNSA.

This clonotype has a count of ten or more. Written as DNA, the CDR3 is TGCAGCGTTGTACTAGCGGGAGACGATGAGCAGTTCTTC. Protein: CSVVLAGDDEQFF. The chain uses TRBV29-1 and TRBJ2-1, with TRBD2 matching over 11 bases. With V trimmed by 4 bases and J by 8 bases, 4 bases remained unmatched. This CDR3 is built from 13 residues. Looked up from germline, CDR1 is SQVTM and CDR2 is ANQGSEA.

A remark on this clonotype: Given a much more abundant clone one base away, this may be a read error. The rearrangement joins TRBV5-5 to TRBJ2-5, with 9 bases matching TRBD2. The DNA matches TRBJ2-7 better at its end, which makes the J call doubtful. Germline V lookup: CDR1 SGHKS, CDR2 YYEKEE (reference sequence). This CDR3 comprises 15 residues. In DNA form, the CDR3 reads TGTGCCGGCAGCCTAGCGGGGCTCCACAGCTACGAGCAGTACTTC. This translates into CAGSLAGLHSYEQYF.

About this clonotype: The CDR3 ends on some other residue instead of the conserved phenylalanine or tryptophan, so this is likely a read error. J is TRBJ2-3 and V is TRBV7-9; D call uncertain. The CDR3 consists of 12 residues. CDR1 SEHNR and CDR2 FQNEAQ come from the germline V gene (reference sequence). The CDR3 DNA reads as TGTGCCCGCAGTCAGACCACAGATACGCAGTATTTG. This translates into CARSQTTDTQYL.